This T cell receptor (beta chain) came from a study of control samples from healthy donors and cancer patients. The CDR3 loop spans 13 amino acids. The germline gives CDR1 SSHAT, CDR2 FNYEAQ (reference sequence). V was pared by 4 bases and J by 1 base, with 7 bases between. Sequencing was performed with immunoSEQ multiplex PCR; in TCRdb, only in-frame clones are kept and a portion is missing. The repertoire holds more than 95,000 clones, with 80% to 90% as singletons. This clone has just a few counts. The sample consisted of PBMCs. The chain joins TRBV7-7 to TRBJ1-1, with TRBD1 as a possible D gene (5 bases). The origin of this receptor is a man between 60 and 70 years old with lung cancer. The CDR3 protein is CASSSGTNTEAFF. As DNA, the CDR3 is TGTGCCAGCAGCTCCGGGACGAACACTGAAGCTTTCTTT.